A selection of T cell receptor beta chains follows, all from one sample in a study of blood T cell repertoires in COVID-19. Produced via immunoSEQ multiplex PCR; TCRdb's table is partial and in-frame only. This sample yields 150,000 to 200,000 clones, of which around 80% are seen a single time; 17% belongs to the top ten. The sample was PBMCs or T cells enriched from blood (not recorded which). All receptors derive from a woman aged 45-59 years with acute COVID-19. CDR3s include the opening cysteine and the closing phenylalanine or tryptophan. Fields, in order: clone size, V gene, J gene, D gene, CDR3 protein, CDR3 DNA. The D gene is left open where the match is weak. Not every row has a clone size; where given, it reads once, few, many or a size class.

-	TRBV10-3	TRBJ2-3	TRBD2	CAISERAGGDTQYF	TGTGCCATCAGTGAGAGGGCGGGGGGGGATACGCAGTATTTT
-	TRBV7-2	TRBJ1-5	-	CASSLRPRGGDQPQHF	TGTGCCAGCAGCTTACGTCCGCGGGGGGGGGATCAGCCCCAGCATTTT
-	TRBV6-5	TRBJ1-2	-	CASSPTATHYGYTF	TGTGCCAGCAGCCCGACAGCGACCCACTATGGCTACACCTTC
-	TRBV28	TRBJ1-2	-	CASSILERYGYTF	TGTGCCAGCAGTATACTGGAGAGATATGGCTACACCTTC
-	TRBV27	TRBJ1-2	-	CAIRSSYGYTF	TGTGCCATTAGATCCTCTTATGGCTACACCTTC
-	TRBV25-1	TRBJ1-2	TRBD1	CASSETGGLHYGYTF	TGTGCCAGCAGTGAAACAGGGGGCCTTCACTATGGCTACACCTTC
few	TRBV28	TRBJ1-5	-	CASSIDGVQGNQPQHF	TGTGCCAGCAGTATTGACGGGGTTCAGGGCAATCAGCCCCAGCATTTT
-	TRBV7-9	TRBJ1-2	-	CASSLDRAVGYTF	TGTGCCAGCAGCTTAGACAGGGCAGTTGGCTACACCTTC
few	TRBV5-4	TRBJ2-1	TRBD2	CASSALAGNTYNEQFF	TGTGCCAGCAGCGCCCTAGCGGGAAATACCTACAATGAGCAGTTCTTC
-	TRBV6-5	TRBJ2-1	TRBD2	CASSLLAGYNEQFF	TGTGCCAGCAGCCTACTAGCGGGGTACAATGAGCAGTTCTTC
-	TRBV6-5	TRBJ2-2	-	CASSYSSRGHTGELFF	TGTGCCAGCAGTTACTCTAGCAGGGGCCACACCGGGGAGCTGTTTTTT
-	TRBV11-2	TRBJ1-1	-	CASSSWGDGNTEAFF	TGTGCCAGCAGCTCATGGGGCGACGGAAACACTGAAGCTTTCTTT
-	TRBV7-2	TRBJ1-6	-	CASSSQGLGNSPLHF	TGTGCCAGCAGCTCCCAGGGTCTTGGGAATTCACCCCTCCACTTT
few	TRBV29-1	TRBJ1-4	TRBD1	CSVGKAGGDEKLFF	TGCAGCGTTGGGAAGGCAGGGGGAGATGAAAAACTGTTTTTT
-	TRBV7-2	TRBJ1-2	-	CASSLHRDYGYTF	TGTGCCAGCAGCTTACACAGGGACTATGGCTACACCTTC
-	TRBV5-1	TRBJ2-1	-	CASSLLTGEANEQFF	TGCGCCAGCAGCTTGCTTACAGGGGAGGCCAATGAGCAGTTCTTC
-	TRBV4-1	TRBJ1-4	TRBD1	CASSPTGQGPNEKLFF	TGCGCCAGCAGCCCCACGGGACAGGGACCTAATGAAAAACTGTTTTTT
-	TRBV5-4	TRBJ2-1	TRBD2	CASSPAGGPTTYNEQFF	TGTGCCAGCAGTCCGGCGGGGGGGCCCACTACCTACAATGAGCAGTTCTTC
-	TRBV19	TRBJ2-3	TRBD2	CASSSSGLAGTTSTDTQYF	TGTGCCAGTAGTTCCTCGGGACTAGCGGGGACAACTAGCACAGATACGCAGTATTTT
-	TRBV5-8	TRBJ2-1	-	CASPGKRGSYNEQFF	TGTGCCAGCCCCGGTAAGAGGGGGAGCTACAATGAGCAGTTCTTC
-	TRBV2	TRBJ2-4	TRBD1	CASSGQQGADIQYF	TGTGCCAGCAGTGGCCAACAGGGGGCGGACATTCAGTACTTC
-	TRBV6-1	TRBJ2-3	-	CASSELGDSTDTQYF	TGTGCCAGCAGTGAACTAGGGGACTCCACAGATACGCAGTATTTT
-	TRBV19	TRBJ2-2	TRBD1	CASSPRQGSTGELFF	TGTGCCAGTAGTCCCCGACAGGGTAGCACCGGGGAGCTGTTTTTT
-	TRBV28	TRBJ1-6	TRBD1	CASSWNTGGRGSPLHF	TGTGCCAGCAGTTGGAACACAGGGGGTCGGGGTTCACCCCTCCACTTT
-	TRBV7-2	TRBJ1-4	-	CASSLSQINEKLFF	TGTGCCAGCAGCTTATCGCAGATTAATGAAAAACTGTTTTTT
-	TRBV19	TRBJ1-1	-	CASSRDRSNTEAFF	TGTGCCAGTAGCAGAGACAGGTCTAACACTGAAGCTTTCTTT
-	TRBV11-2	TRBJ2-3	TRBD2	CASSLDRLAGGPPDTQYF	TGTGCCAGCAGCTTAGACCGACTAGCGGGGGGGCCTCCAGATACGCAGTATTTT
-	TRBV6-5	TRBJ1-6	TRBD1	CASSSQTGGESSPLHF	TGTGCCAGCAGTTCCCAGACAGGGGGCGAAAGTTCACCCCTCCACTTT
-	TRBV5-1	TRBJ1-4	TRBD1	CASSLIQGTREKLFF	TGCGCCAGCAGCTTGATACAGGGGACTAGAGAAAAACTGTTTTTT
-	TRBV28	TRBJ1-5	TRBD1	CASSRRDRENQPQHF	TGTGCCAGCAGTCGCCGGGACAGGGAGAATCAGCCCCAGCATTTT
-	TRBV24-1	TRBJ2-5	TRBD2	CATSETGGEETQYF	TGTGCCACCAGTGAAACGGGGGGTGAAGAGACCCAGTACTTC
-	TRBV7-9	TRBJ2-2	TRBD1	CASSWDRVWTGELFF	TGTGCCAGCAGCTGGGACAGGGTGTGGACCGGGGAGCTGTTTTTT
once	TRBV7-9	TRBJ1-6	-	CASSLNRANNSPLHF	TGTGCCAGCAGCTTAAACAGGGCTAATAATTCACCCCTCCACTTT
few	TRBV11-2	TRBJ1-3	TRBD1	CASSPHRGGGNTIYF	TGTGCCAGCAGCCCCCACAGGGGAGGTGGAAACACCATATATTTT
-	TRBV4-2	TRBJ2-5	TRBD2	CASSQVLRGSGVQTQYF	TGTGCCAGCAGCCAAGTCCTTCGAGGTAGCGGGGTTCAGACCCAGTACTTC
-	TRBV18	TRBJ1-5	-	CASSPPGIQGSNQPQHF	TGTGCCAGCTCACCACCGGGGATTCAGGGAAGCAATCAGCCCCAGCATTTT
-	TRBV18	TRBJ1-4	TRBD1	CASSPVPGQGTNEKLFF	TGTGCCAGCTCACCCGTCCCGGGACAGGGCACTAATGAAAAACTGTTTTTT
-	TRBV6-4	TRBJ1-1	TRBD1	CASSLTQGGTEAFF	TGTGCCAGCAGCCTAACACAGGGGGGCACTGAAGCTTTCTTT
-	TRBV28	TRBJ1-5	TRBD1	CASSYGQGRQPQHF	TGTGCCAGCAGCTATGGACAGGGGAGGCAGCCCCAGCATTTT
-	TRBV11-2	TRBJ1-2	TRBD1	CASSLGTGGNYGYTF	TGTGCCAGCAGCTTAGGGACAGGGGGGAACTATGGCTACACCTTC
many	TRBV5-3	TRBJ1-2	TRBD1	CARSLEDREIFTNYGYTF	TGTGCCAGAAGCTTGGAGGACAGGGAGATCTTTACGAACTATGGCTACACCTTC
-	TRBV11-1	TRBJ2-5	TRBD2	CASSPGRAKTQYF	TGTGCCAGCAGCCCGGGGAGGGCTAAGACCCAGTACTTC
once	TRBV7-7	TRBJ2-2	-	CASSLDRLVGAGELFF	TGTGCCAGCAGCTTAGATCGACTAGTTGGGGCCGGGGAGCTGTTTTTT
-	TRBV4-1	TRBJ2-1	TRBD2	CASSQESSGGSFEQFF	TGCGCCAGCAGCCAAGAGAGTAGCGGGGGGAGTTTTGAGCAGTTCTTC
-	TRBV27	TRBJ2-3	-	CASSSAGTAYTDTQYF	TGTGCCAGCAGTTCCGCCGGGACTGCTTACACAGATACGCAGTATTTT
few	TRBV6-5	TRBJ2-5	TRBD2	CATGLAGSSGETQYF	TGTGCCACCGGACTAGCGGGGTCCTCGGGAGAGACCCAGTACTTC
-	TRBV7-2	TRBJ2-2	-	CASSSGGTNTGELFF	TGTGCCAGCAGCTCTGGGGGGACGAACACCGGGGAGCTGTTTTTT
-	TRBV3-1/TRBV3-2	TRBJ1-1	-	CASSGPGWENTEAFF	TGTGCCAGCAGCGGCCCAGGGTGGGAGAACACTGAAGCTTTCTTT
-	TRBV5-4	TRBJ1-4	-	CASSSPGGNEKLFF	TGTGCCAGCAGCTCCCCCGGGGGGAACGAAAAACTGTTTTTT
-	TRBV7-2	TRBJ1-4	-	CASSFRGGTNEKLFF	TGTGCCAGCAGCTTCCGCGGGGGGACTAATGAAAAACTGTTTTTT
-	TRBV6-6	TRBJ1-1	TRBD1	CASSDRGLEAFF	TGTGCCAGCAGTGACAGGGGGCTTGAAGCTTTCTTT